This T cell receptor (beta chain) is drawn from a study of control samples from healthy donors and cancer patients. The germline V gene encodes CDR1 ENHRY and CDR2 SYGVKD. J lost 1 base, V lost 0 bases, and 4 bases had no gene match. This CDR3 region has 16 residues. Clones were sequenced by immunoSEQ multiplex PCR, and TCRdb holds only the in-frame ones, with some missing. The sample lists around 84,000 clones, 91% seen once, with around a sixth in the top ten. The source material was blood. The chain couples TRBV10-3 to TRBJ1-1; 8 bases agree with TRBD1. The clonotype originates from a man between 25 and 39 years old in good health. The CDR3 loop is CAISESTGAQNTEAFF. The CDR3 region has the DNA TGTGCCATCAGTGAGTCGACAGGGGCCCAGAACACTGAAGCTTTCTTT.